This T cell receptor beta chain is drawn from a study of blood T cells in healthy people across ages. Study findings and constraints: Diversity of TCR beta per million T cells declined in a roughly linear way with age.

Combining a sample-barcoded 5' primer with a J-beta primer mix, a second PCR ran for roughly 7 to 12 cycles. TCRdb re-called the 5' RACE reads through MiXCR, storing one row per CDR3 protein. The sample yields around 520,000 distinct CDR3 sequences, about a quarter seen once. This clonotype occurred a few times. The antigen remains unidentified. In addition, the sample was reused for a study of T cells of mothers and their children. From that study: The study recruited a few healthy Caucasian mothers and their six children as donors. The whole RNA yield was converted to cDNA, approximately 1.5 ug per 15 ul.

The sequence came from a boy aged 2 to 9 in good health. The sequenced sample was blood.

This chain's CDR3 is CASSLWDGELFF. The CDR3 DNA follows: TGTGCCAGCAGTTTATGGGACGGGGAGCTGTTTTTT. The rearrangement links TRBV12-3 or TRBV12-4 to TRBJ2-2; no definite D call. CDR3 length: 12 residues. V dropped 2 bases and J dropped 7 bases, with 5 bases sitting between them.